The 32 T cell receptor beta chains below all came from one sample that was sequenced in a study of cytomegalovirus exposure and HLA in healthy donors. Profiled with immunoSEQ multiplex PCR; TCRdb holds only in-frame clones, not every one. This sample yields about 180,000 clones, of which approximately 87% are seen a single time; roughly 1.3% belongs to the top ten. The material sequenced was PBMCs. The receptors were sampled from a woman aged 25-40 years in good health and CMV-seronegative.

This chain uses TRBV10-1 with TRBJ2-3; 8 nucleotides match TRBD2. Germline V gene sequence: CDR1 WNHNN, CDR2 SYGVQD (reference sequence). The V and J ends lost 5 bases and 4 bases, in that order; junction bases with no gene match: 11. This CDR3 has 16 amino acids. The CDR3 nucleotides read TGCGCCAGCAGTTTTTCTCCGGGGGGGCCGGCAGATACGCAGTATTTT. Protein sequence: CASSFSPGGPADTQYF.

The chain employs TRBV4-1 and TRBJ1-5, with D possibly being TRBD1 (5 bases). This CDR3 has 14 residues. Germline values: CDR1 MGHRA, CDR2 YSYEKL. The ends were cut back, 1 base at V and 7 bases at J, with 11 bases in the middle. The CDR3 nucleotides are TGCGCCAGCAGCCAAGCGGGGGGGGACCAGCCCCAGCATTTT. It is translated as CASSQAGGDQPQHF.

The gene calls are TRBV9 and TRBJ2-1; D perhaps matches TRBD2 (6 bases). This CDR3 comprises 14 residues. CDR1 SGDLS and CDR2 YYNGEE come from the germline V gene. The V and J ends lost 4 bases and 2 bases respectively, with 10 bases between them. Here the CDR3 DNA reads TGTGCCAGCAGCACCTCGGGAGCCTACAATGAGCAGTTCTTC. Translated: CASSTSGAYNEQFF.

The chain is built from TRBV7-2 and TRBJ2-7; D possibly corresponds to TRBD1 (5 bases). The ends were cut back, 5 bases at V and 4 bases at J, with 18 bases in the middle. CDR3 length: 15 amino acids. CDR1 is SGHTA, CDR2 FQGNSA, per germline. CDR3 amino acids: CASSPLGVGEYEQYF. DNA for the CDR3: TGTGCCAGCAGCCCGCTAGGGGTAGGGGAATACGAGCAGTACTTC.

The genes are TRBV12-5 and TRBJ2-6; a possible D gene is TRBD1 (6 bases). Germline assignment: CDR1 LGHNT and CDR2 FRNRAP. The germline V and J ends were trimmed by 5 bases and 5 bases, with 22 bases remaining between them. This CDR3 spans 18 amino acids. CDR3 nucleotide sequence: TGTGCTAGTGGTGACAGGCATGCAGGACAAAGTCGGGCCAACGTCCTGACTTTC. It yields the protein CASGDRHAGQSRANVLTF.

This clone appeared a single time. The V call is TRBV19, the J call TRBJ1-6; 9 positions agree with TRBD1. Germline trimming cut 5 bases from V and 8 bases from J; bases unmatched to any gene: 7. This CDR3 is 15 amino acids long. The germline CDR1 and CDR2 sequences are LNHDA and SQIVND (reference sequence). CDR3 sequence: CASSLGQGIDSPLHF. CDR3 DNA sequence: TGTGCCAGTAGTTTGGGACAGGGTATAGATTCACCCCTCCACTTT.

This chain links TRBV6-1 with TRBJ2-7; D remains unclear. This CDR3 has 12 residues. Germline assignment: CDR1 MNHNS and CDR2 SASEGT. The V end was cut by 6 bases, the J end by 4 bases, with 10 bases between. CDR3 residues: CASRSAHYEQYF. The DNA of the CDR3 is TGTGCCAGCAGAAGCGCACATTACGAGCAGTACTTC.

The gene calls are TRBV27 and TRBJ2-1; TRBD1 agrees at 7 bases. The CDR3 is made up of 14 amino acids. Per germline, CDR1 MNHEY and CDR2 SMNVEV (reference sequence). V trimming: 5 bases; J trimming: 4 bases; junction bases outside the gene matches: 5. The chain's CDR3 is CASSQGQNYNEQFF. In nucleotides, the CDR3 is TGTGCCAGCAGTCAGGGACAGAATTACAATGAGCAGTTCTTC.

This chain connects TRBV29-1 to TRBJ1-1; 7 nucleotides agree with TRBD1. Germline assignment: CDR1 SQVTM and CDR2 ANQGSEA. This CDR3 contains 13 residues. Unmatched junction bases numbered 8, after V lost 6 bases and J lost 4 bases. Here the CDR3 reads CSVNKGAGTEAFF. Here the CDR3 DNA reads TGCAGCGTGAACAAGGGGGCCGGCACTGAAGCTTTCTTT.

This sequence joins TRBV5-6 and TRBJ2-3, with D possibly TRBD2 on 7 matching bases. CDR1 is SGHDT and CDR2 is YYEEEE in the germline V gene. The CDR3 has 16 residues. Trimming pared 1 base from V and 1 base from J, leaving 13 bases between. This chain's CDR3 is CASSLFGGGRTDTQYF. The DNA of the CDR3 is TGTGCCAGCAGCTTGTTTGGGGGGGGCCGCACAGATACGCAGTATTTT. Combining the CDR3 with reference TRBV5-6 and TRBJ2-3 gives the whole variable domain DAGVTQSPTHLIKTRGQQVTLRCSPKSGHDTVSWYQQALGQGPQFIFQYYEEEERQRGNFPDRFSGHQFPNYSSELNVNALLLGDSALYLCASSLFGGGRTDTQYFGPGTRLTVL.

This clone was recorded only once. The chain combines TRBV9 with TRBJ2-3, with 12 nucleotides matching TRBD2. J gave up 5 bases and V 1 base, and 5 bases lay outside the gene matches. This CDR3 region has 16 residues. The germline gives CDR1 SGDLS, CDR2 YYNGEE. This CDR3 reads CASSVLAGGRGDTQYF. CDR3 DNA: TGTGCCAGCAGCGTACTAGCGGGGGGGCGAGGAGATACGCAGTATTTT.

The V and J genes are TRBV10-3 and TRBJ2-3, with 13 bases lining up with TRBD2. Trimming cost V 3 bases and J 3 bases; bases outside gene matches: 6. Germline-derived CDR1 and CDR2 are ENHRY and SYGVKD. The length of the CDR3 is 17 residues. CDR3: CAISDPPGLAGTDTQYF. Here the CDR3 DNA reads TGTGCCATCAGTGATCCTCCGGGACTAGCGGGGACAGATACGCAGTATTTT.

Points on this clone: This specimen includes other DNA sequences encoding the same CDR3. The CDR3 loop reads CASSPTGGYEQYF. The CDR3 nucleotides read TGTGCCAGCAGTCCTACAGGGGGCTACGAGCAGTACTTC. The rearrangement joins TRBV6-5 to TRBJ2-7; 8 bases line up with TRBD1. The germline V gene encodes CDR1 MNHEY and CDR2 SVGAGI. The CDR3 consists of 13 residues. Trimming at V came to 5 bases and at J to 3 bases, leaving 3 bases not matched to a gene.

The chain joins TRBV6-1 to TRBJ2-2; tentatively, D is TRBD2 (6 bases). The CDR3 covers 15 residues. Trimming stripped 4 bases from V and 4 bases from J, with 13 bases between. Germline V gene data show CDR1 as MNHNS and CDR2 as SASEGT. In nucleotides, the CDR3 is TGTGCCAGCAGTGCTCTCGGGGGAAGCACCGGGGAGCTGTTTTTT. It specifies CASSALGGSTGELFF.

The V call is TRBV7-2, the J call TRBJ2-1, with 10 bases that match TRBD2. Germline values: CDR1 SGHTA, CDR2 FQGNSA. V was clipped by 5 bases and J by 7 bases; unmatched bases: 8. The CDR3 runs 15 residues. As DNA, the CDR3 is TGTGCCAGCAGCGAAGCGGGGGGGCCCGGGAATGAGCAGTTCTTC. This gives the protein CASSEAGGPGNEQFF.

This rearrangement joins TRBV5-1 to TRBJ1-1; D is ambiguous. This CDR3 has 15 residues. Between the trimmed V and J ends, which lost 4 bases and 5 bases, there was a span of 18 bases. CDR1 is SGHRS and CDR2 is YFSETQ in the germline V gene. The CDR3 sequence is CASSTGEALVTEAFF. The CDR3 DNA reads TGCGCCAGCAGCACTGGGGAGGCCCTAGTGACTGAAGCTTTCTTT. The whole variable domain, filled in from reference TRBV5-1 and TRBJ1-1, reads KAGVTQTPRYLIKTRGQQVTLSCSPISGHRSVSWYQQTPGQGLQFLFEYFSETQRNKGNFPGRFSGRQFSNSRSEMNVSTLELGDSALYLCASSTGEALVTEAFFGQGTRLTVV.

The chain uses TRBV6-5 and TRBJ1-3; maybe TRBD1 (6 bases). Trimming took 6 bases from V and 2 from J, leaving 11 bases between them. Per germline, CDR1 MNHEY and CDR2 SVGAGI. The CDR3 length is 14 residues. CDR3: CASSPAGAGNTIYF. Here the CDR3 DNA reads TGTGCCAGCAGCCCCGCAGGGGCTGGAAACACCATATATTTT.

This chain uses TRBV2 with TRBJ2-7; a possible D gene is TRBD2 (7 bases). Trimming stripped 7 bases from V and 2 bases from J, with 15 bases between. CDR3 length: 14 residues. Germline CDR1 reads SNHLY; CDR2 reads FYNNEI. The CDR3 is CASTEGGQAYEQYF. In nucleotides, the CDR3 is TGTGCCAGCACAGAGGGGGGGCAAGCCTACGAGCAGTACTTC.

This clone was seen only a few times. The chain carries TRBV7-2 and TRBJ2-7, with TRBD1 identical over 7 bases. This CDR3 contains 14 residues. The trim removed 1 base at V and 6 bases at J, leaving 6 bases unmatched. Germline V gives CDR1 SGHTA, CDR2 FQGNSA. CDR3 in DNA: TGTGCCAGCAGCTTAGGACCGACAGGGAGCGAGCAGTACTTC. Translating it yields CASSLGPTGSEQYF.

The chain employs TRBV7-2 and TRBJ2-1; 9 bases are shared with TRBD1. Germline V gives CDR1 SGHTA, CDR2 FQGNSA. V gave up 1 base and J gave up 7 bases; unmatched junction bases: 5. This CDR3 contains 15 residues. The CDR3 region is CASSLGDRGGNEQFF. In DNA, the CDR3 is TGTGCCAGCAGCTTAGGTGACAGGGGGGGGAATGAGCAGTTCTTC.

The genes are TRBV2 and TRBJ2-4; tentative D call: TRBD1 (6 bases). The germline CDR1 and CDR2 sequences are SNHLY and FYNNEI. CDR3 length equals 14 residues. Trimming removed 7 bases from V and 1 base from J, with 11 bases in between. The CDR3 DNA follows: TGTGCCAGCATGATGCAGGGGGCCAAAAACATTCAGTACTTC. Translation: CASMMQGAKNIQYF.

This clone was found a few times. This chain joins TRBV4-1 and TRBJ1-1, with TRBD1 matching 11 bases. V trimming: 1 base; J trimming: 5 bases; junction bases outside the gene matches: 6. This CDR3 spans 16 amino acids. Germline V gives CDR1 MGHRA, CDR2 YSYEKL. The CDR3 DNA follows: TGCGCCAGCAGCCAAGTAGGGACAGGGGGACGGACTGAAGCTTTCTTT. Translated: CASSQVGTGGRTEAFF.

This chain links TRBV6-1 with TRBJ2-2; 8 bases align to TRBD1. Germline V lookup: CDR1 MNHNS, CDR2 SASEGT. The CDR3 length is 15 residues. V trimming: 6 bases; J trimming: 4 bases; junction bases outside the gene matches: 7. CDR3 DNA sequence: TGTGCCAGCAGAACGGGACAGGTATCCACCGGGGAGCTGTTTTTT. It specifies CASRTGQVSTGELFF.

About this clone itself: A read error may produce the germline difference seen at one junction end. The chain uses TRBV7-7 and TRBJ2-5; TRBD1 matches at 7 bases. Germline CDR1 SSHAT, CDR2 FNYEAQ (reference sequence). CDR3 length: 15 residues. Written as DNA, the CDR3 is TGTGCTAGCAGCTTAAGGAACAGGGGTCAAGAGACCCAGTACTTC. Translating gives CASSLRNRGQETQYF.

This clone was seen a single time. The genes are TRBV6-1 and TRBJ1-6; D is ambiguous. CDR3 length: 12 residues. With 8 bases removed from V and 9 bases from J, the gap between germline ends came to 11 bases. CDR1 and CDR2 from the germline V gene are MNHNS and SASEGT. DNA of the CDR3: TGTGCCAGCTGTTTTAACGGTTCACCCCTCCACTTT. It translates to CASCFNGSPLHF.

The gene calls are TRBV7-8 and TRBJ1-1; tentative D call: TRBD1 (6 bases). Trimming took off 4 bases at V and 0 bases at J, with 18 bases between the two ends. The germline V gene has CDR1 SGHVS and CDR2 FQNEAQ. This CDR3 comprises 17 residues. The CDR3 sequence: CASSYTLLDRMNTEAFF. In nucleotides, the CDR3 is TGTGCCAGCAGCTACACACTACTGGACAGAATGAACACTGAAGCTTTCTTT.

The CDR3 reads CASSYGGGSYGYTF. The CDR3 DNA is TGTGCCAGCAGTTACGGGGGCGGGAGCTATGGCTACACCTTC. J is TRBJ1-2 and V is TRBV6-5, with D possibly TRBD1 on 6 matching bases. The CDR3 loop spans 14 amino acids. Germline V CDR1 and CDR2: MNHEY, SVGAGI. V shed 2 bases and J shed 4 bases, with 11 bases lying between them.

The chain employs TRBV5-1 and TRBJ1-3; D unresolved. The CDR3 is 13 residues long. CDR1 and CDR2 (germline): SGHRS, YFSETQ. The V end was cut by 5 bases, the J end by 2 bases, with 8 bases between. CDR3 sequence: CASRFTAGNTIYF. In DNA, the CDR3 is TGCGCCAGCAGGTTTACAGCTGGAAACACCATATATTTT. Using reference TRBV5-1 and TRBJ1-3 for the parts outside the CDR3, the full variable domain is KAGVTQTPRYLIKTRGQQVTLSCSPISGHRSVSWYQQTPGQGLQFLFEYFSETQRNKGNFPGRFSGRQFSNSRSEMNVSTLELGDSALYLCASRFTAGNTIYFGEGSWLTVV.

The V gene is TRBV6-1, the J gene TRBJ1-4; no clear D gene. This CDR3 spans 15 amino acids. Germline CDR1 is MNHNS and CDR2 is SASEGT. The V end was cut by 7 bases, the J end by 10 bases, with 22 bases between. The CDR3 spells CASTFLQKSLGKLFF. In DNA, the CDR3 is TGTGCCAGCACTTTCCTTCAGAAATCTCTAGGAAAACTGTTTTTT.

This sequence joins TRBV5-4 and TRBJ2-3, with D perhaps TRBD2 (5 bases). Deletions cut 3 bases from V and 6 bases from J, with 11 bases between. The CDR3 length is 13 residues. CDR1 and CDR2 (germline): SGHNT, YYREEE (reference sequence). The CDR3 here is CASSSEVGDTQYF. The DNA of the CDR3 is TGTGCCAGCAGCTCGGAGGTCGGGGATACGCAGTATTTT.

This rearrangement joins TRBV7-9 to TRBJ1-2; no firm D call. The CDR3 consists of 13 residues. Germline loops: CDR1 SEHNR, CDR2 FQNEAQ (reference sequence). Trimming stripped 4 bases from V and 8 bases from J, with 14 bases between. CDR3 sequence (DNA): TGTGCCAGCAGCTCCCCCGAAGATGAGGGCTACACCTTC. It codes for CASSSPEDEGYTF.

The V call is TRBV6-1, the J call TRBJ2-7; 7 bases align to TRBD1. CDR3 length equals 14 residues. Trimming took 5 bases from V and 0 from J; bases not matched to a gene: 4. The germline V gene has CDR1 MNHNS and CDR2 SASEGT. The CDR3 sequence is CASSTGDPSYEQYF. In DNA, the CDR3 is TGTGCCAGCAGTACAGGGGACCCCTCCTACGAGCAGTACTTC.